Below, 26 T cell receptor beta chains from the same sample are listed, as sequenced in a study of T cells in Graves' hyperthyroidism and ophthalmopathy. The CDR3 regions of TCR beta were amplified from RNA transcripts. A set of HTBI primers served as the primers for a first-round RT-PCR of the TCR CDR3. A single record per CDR3 protein comes from TCRdb applying MiXCR to the multiplex PCR reads. The repertoire holds some 300,000 distinct CDR3 sequences, with approximately 14% as singletons. The sequenced sample was blood. Every receptor here comes from a woman in her thirties or forties with Graves' hyperthyroidism.

The J gene is TRBJ2-1, the V gene TRBV12-3 or TRBV12-4, with 9 bases fitting TRBD2. There are 16 residues in the CDR3. V lost 6 bases to trimming and J lost 6 bases; unmatched junction nucleotides: 12. CDR3 amino acids: CASRWLGTSSSNEQFF. DNA for the CDR3: TGTGCCAGCAGGTGGCTGGGGACTAGCAGCTCCAATGAGCAGTTCTTC.

This clonotype has a count of ten or more. The rearrangement links TRBV3-1 to TRBJ2-3; D unclear. Germline V CDR1 and CDR2: LGHDT, YNNKEL (reference sequence). The CDR3 loop spans 14 amino acids. Between the trimmed V and J ends, which lost 1 base and 1 base, there was a span of 6 bases. The CDR3 DNA reads as TGTGCCAGCAGCCAAGGTTCGGGCACAGATACGCAGTATTTT. It specifies CASSQGSGTDTQYF.

This clonotype showed up many times. V is TRBV5-6 and J is TRBJ2-3; 9 bases match TRBD2. CDR3 length equals 16 residues. The germline gives CDR1 SGHDT, CDR2 YYEEEE. With 0 bases clipped from V and 2 bases from J, the junction kept 4 bases outside the gene matches. The CDR3 DNA follows: TGTGCCAGCAGCTTGGAAGCGGGAGGTTACACAGATACGCAGTATTTT. Translating it yields CASSLEAGGYTDTQYF.

Many counts were recorded for this clonotype. This rearrangement joins TRBV12-5 to TRBJ2-1; D unresolved. Trimming cost V 3 bases and J 4 bases, with 16 bases left between them. The CDR3 consists of 16 residues. Germline CDR1 is LGHNT and CDR2 is FRNRAP. CDR3 DNA sequence: TGTGCTAGTGGTTTTTCCGTCGTCTCGAGGTACAATGAGCAGTTCTTC. It specifies CASGFSVVSRYNEQFF.

This rearrangement joins TRBV18 to TRBJ2-7; 8 bases map to TRBD1. Germline CDR1 and CDR2: KGHSH and LQKENI. J was trimmed by 2 bases and V by 3 bases; bases with no gene match: 6. The CDR3 is 15 amino acids. Here the CDR3 reads CASSPGQGTAYEQYF. Here the CDR3 DNA reads TGTGCCAGCTCACCCGGACAGGGAACTGCCTACGAGCAGTACTTC.

Many counts were recorded for this clonotype. The rearrangement links TRBV12-3 or TRBV12-4 to TRBJ2-3; D gene unclear. Trimming shortened V by 4 bases and J by 3 bases, and 8 bases separated the two germline ends. The length of the CDR3 is 13 residues. The CDR3 bases are TGTGCCAGCAGTTCCCGATGGACAGATACGCAGTATTTT. Encoded protein: CASSSRWTDTQYF.

The chain links TRBV6-6 to TRBJ1-6; D is unclear. V lost 2 bases to trimming and J lost 7 bases, with 3 bases between them. The germline gives CDR1 MNHNY, CDR2 SVGAGI (reference sequence). CDR3 length equals 12 residues. CDR3 DNA: TGTGCCAGCAGTTACCCGAATTCACCCCTCCACTTT. This sequence encodes CASSYPNSPLHF.

This chain connects TRBV5-1 to TRBJ2-2; 7 nucleotides align to TRBD1. CDR1 is SGHRS, CDR2 YFSETQ, per germline. The CDR3 is 14 amino acids. V trimming: 3 bases; J trimming: 6 bases; junction bases outside the gene matches: 5. The CDR3, as DNA: TGCGCCAGCAGCTCAGACAGGGTTCCCGGGGAGCTGTTTTTT. It encodes CASSSDRVPGELFF.

This clonotype was observed at least ten times. The chain carries TRBV11-2 and TRBJ1-2; the D gene is possibly TRBD1 (6 bases). The germline gives CDR1 SGHAT, CDR2 FQNNGV. This CDR3 region has 17 residues. V lost 3 bases to trimming and J lost 3 bases, with 20 bases between them. This CDR3 reads CASSLTGIFVNDYGYTF. The CDR3 nucleotides read TGTGCCAGCAGCTTGACAGGAATATTCGTTAATGACTATGGCTACACCTTC.

This clonotype appeared many times. The rearrangement joins TRBV28 to TRBJ2-1, with 7 bases fitting TRBD2. The CDR3 runs 16 residues. Germline loops: CDR1 MDHEN, CDR2 SYDVKM. V gave up 7 bases and J gave up 5 bases; unmatched junction bases: 14. The CDR3 DNA is TGTGCCAGCACCGGGCCGGCGGGAGCCCCCCACAATGAGCAGTTCTTC. Protein sequence: CASTGPAGAPHNEQFF.

This clonotype has a count of ten or more. The chain joins TRBV4-1 to TRBJ2-7; weak D call: TRBD1 (6 bases). V lost 3 bases, J lost 7 bases, and 16 bases lay in between. This CDR3 comprises 14 residues. In germline, CDR1 is MGHRA, CDR2 YSYEKL. The CDR3 nucleotides read TGCGCCAGCAGCCAGGGGGCCAACTCGTGGGAGCAGTACTTC. Residues: CASSQGANSWEQYF.

Ten or more counts support this clonotype. This rearrangement joins TRBV7-6 to TRBJ1-3, with 10 bases lining up with TRBD1. The CDR3 is 15 amino acids. The V and J ends lost 6 bases and 0 bases, in that order; junction bases with no gene match: 2. Germline values: CDR1 SGHVS, CDR2 FNYEAQ. This chain's CDR3 is CASRGQGGSGNTIYF. The CDR3 nucleotides are TGTGCCAGCAGAGGACAGGGGGGCTCTGGAAACACCATATATTTT.

The chain recombines TRBV6-1 with TRBJ2-1, with D possibly called TRBD1 or TRBD2 (5 bases each). Germline values: CDR1 MNHNS, CDR2 SASEGT. Deletions cut 10 bases from V and 10 bases from J, with 17 bases between. This CDR3 is built from 12 residues. CDR3 loop: CATQLGAREQFF. The CDR3, as DNA: TGTGCCACCCAACTAGGGGCCCGAGAGCAGTTCTTC.

This clonotype was observed many times. The rearrangement uses TRBV5-1 and TRBJ2-7; 10 nucleotides agree with TRBD1. The CDR3 runs to 17 residues. Germline V gene data show CDR1 as SGHRS and CDR2 as YFSETQ. The J segment lost 3 bases and the V segment lost 2 bases, leaving 11 bases of the junction unmatched. The CDR3 DNA is TGCGCCAGCAGCTTAGGGGACAGGGGAGGATCCTACTACGAGCAGTACTTC. Residues: CASSLGDRGGSYYEQYF.

This clonotype was detected ten times or more. V is TRBV2 and J is TRBJ1-4; D might be TRBD1 (5 bases). Germline lookup yields CDR1 SNHLY and CDR2 FYNNEI. This CDR3 is built from 14 residues. Trimming took off 2 bases at V and 7 bases at J, with 11 bases between the two ends. CDR3 amino acids: CASSEFGAGEKLFF. The CDR3 bases are TGTGCCAGCAGTGAATTCGGGGCAGGTGAAAAACTGTTTTTT.

Note on this clonotype: A much bigger clone sits one base away, suggesting this may be a read error. The chain carries TRBV28 and TRBJ2-1, with D perhaps matching TRBD1 (6 bases). This CDR3 comprises 13 residues. From germline, CDR1 is MDHEN and CDR2 SYDVKM. Written as DNA, the CDR3 is TGTGCCAGCAGGTCCGGGACATACAATGAGCAGTCCTTC. It specifies CASRSGTYNEQSF.

This clonotype was counted only a few times. The V gene is TRBV7-9, the J gene TRBJ2-6; no clear D gene. The germline V gene has CDR1 SEHNR and CDR2 FQNEAQ (reference sequence). This CDR3 has 16 residues. V was cut by 1 base and J by 2 bases, with 9 bases left in between. CDR3 sequence reads: CASSLGNLAGANVLTF. The DNA for the CDR3 is TGTGCCAGCAGCTTAGGGAACCTCGCTGGGGCCAACGTCCTGACTTTC. Looking up the rest from reference TRBV7-9 and TRBJ2-6 gives the full variable domain: DTGVSQNPRHKITKRGQNVTFRCDPISEHNRLYWYRQTLGQGPEFLTYFQNEAQLEKSRLLSDRFSAERPKGSFSTLEIQRTEQGDSAMYLCASSLGNLAGANVLTFGAGSRLTVL.

This clonotype was detected many times. For the CDR3, the DNA is TGTGCCAGTAGTACGAGGAATAGCAATCAGCCCCAGCATTTT. Translated: CASSTRNSNQPQHF. This sequence joins TRBV19 and TRBJ1-5; no reliable D call. There are 14 residues in the CDR3. Germline V gives CDR1 LNHDA, CDR2 SQIVND (reference sequence). Trimming removed 4 bases at V and 0 bases at J, with 7 bases between.

V usage is TRBV7-8 and J usage is TRBJ1-1; 7 bases agree with TRBD1. CDR1 is SGHVS and CDR2 is FQNEAQ in the germline V gene. The CDR3 length is 15 residues. With V trimmed by 8 bases and J by 0 bases, 9 bases remained unmatched. CDR3 DNA: TGTGCCAGCGGATTTTACAGGGGACTGAACACTGAAGCTTTCTTT. Translating gives CASGFYRGLNTEAFF.

This clonotype was recorded a few times. The CDR3 bases are TGTGCCAGCAGCCCACAGACCATACAGGGGGGTGAGCAGTTCTTC. As protein: CASSPQTIQGGEQFF. This sequence joins TRBV3-1 and TRBJ2-1, with 8 bases lining up with TRBD1. Germline loops: CDR1 LGHDT, CDR2 YNNKEL (reference sequence). Trimming at V came to 4 bases and at J to 9 bases, leaving 11 bases not matched to a gene. The CDR3 sequence is 15 residues long.

This clonotype was seen ten or more times. V and J are TRBV7-2 and TRBJ2-3; TRBD2 matches at 11 bases. This CDR3 has 15 amino acids. From germline, CDR1 is SGHTA and CDR2 FQGNSA. Germline trimming cut 5 bases from V and 4 bases from J; bases unmatched to any gene: 5. CDR3 protein: CASSVLAGVPDTQYF. For the CDR3, the DNA is TGTGCCAGCAGCGTACTAGCGGGAGTTCCAGATACGCAGTATTTT.

There are a few counts of this clonotype. A much larger clone lies a single base off, so this may be a read error. The rearrangement joins TRBV12-3 or TRBV12-4 to TRBJ2-5; possibly TRBD2 for D (5 bases). The CDR3 spans 13 residues. In DNA form, the CDR3 reads TGTACCAGCAGTCGGACTCGGGCAGAGACCCAGTACTTC. Its protein is CTSSRTRAETQYF.

Ten or more counts support this clonotype. The gene calls are TRBV7-3 and TRBJ2-5; D might be TRBD2 (6 bases). This CDR3 is 15 amino acids long. V was clipped by 5 bases and J by 3 bases, with 16 bases between them. Germline V gene lookup returns CDR1 SGHTA and CDR2 FQGTGA. CDR3 in amino acids: CASSKGTARKETQYF. DNA for the CDR3: TGTGCCAGCAGCAAAGGGACTGCTCGAAAAGAGACCCAGTACTTC.

This clonotype has at least ten counts. CDR3 in amino acids: CASSPPTRTEQYF. In nucleotides, the CDR3 is TGTGCCAGCAGCCCGCCGACTAGAACCGAGCAGTACTTC. The V call is TRBV7-9, the J call TRBJ2-7; D might be TRBD2 (6 bases). CDR3 length equals 13 residues. Germline V CDR1 and CDR2: SEHNR, FQNEAQ (reference sequence). V lost 5 bases to trimming and J lost 6 bases, with 14 bases between them. Using reference TRBV7-9 and TRBJ2-7 for the parts outside the CDR3, the full variable domain is DTGVSQNPRHKITKRGQNVTFRCDPISEHNRLYWYRQTLGQGPEFLTYFQNEAQLEKSRLLSDRFSAERPKGSFSTLEIQRTEQGDSAMYLCASSPPTRTEQYFGPGTRLTVT.

In this sample, this clonotype turned up many times. This chain links TRBV7-3 with TRBJ1-1; TRBD1 aligns across 7 bases. This CDR3 spans 15 amino acids. Unmatched junction bases numbered 7, after V lost 4 bases and J lost 2 bases. Germline lookup yields CDR1 SGHTA and CDR2 FQGTGA. The CDR3 region is CASSSSGTVNTEAFF. The CDR3 region has the DNA TGTGCCAGCAGCTCATCCGGGACAGTTAACACTGAAGCTTTCTTT.

Many counts were recorded for this clonotype. V usage is TRBV5-6 and J usage is TRBJ1-3, with TRBD1 as a possible D gene (6 bases). The V gene lost 4 bases and the J gene lost 0 bases, with 11 bases spanning the gap. The CDR3 loop spans 15 amino acids. Germline CDR1 reads SGHDT; CDR2 reads YYEEEE. The CDR3 is CASSRTAISGNTIYF. DNA for the CDR3: TGTGCCAGCAGCCGGACAGCCATCTCTGGAAACACCATATATTTT.